A single TCR beta chain is shown here with its context. The data originate from a study of shared clonotypes between healthy human individuals. The deep-level immunoSEQ assay was used. Researchers sequenced unsorted PBMC DNA using ten immunoSEQ deep assay plates. The repertoire was sequenced with immunoSEQ multiplex PCR; TCRdb's copy has only in-frame clones and lacks some. Of around 510,000 clones in the sample, roughly 72% were seen once. The sequencing input was PBMCs. The receptor was derived from a woman aged 40 to 55 in good health. Some clones in this sample may be carry-over from other donors' samples.

The CDR3 bases are TGCAGTGCTAGAGAGGACGGCTACACCTTC. Translation gives CSAREDGYTF. The chain recombines TRBV20-1 with TRBJ1-2, with D uncertain. Germline CDR1 and CDR2: DFQATT and SNEGSKA (reference sequence). Trimming stripped 0 bases from V and 8 bases from J, with 4 bases between. The CDR3 has 10 residues.